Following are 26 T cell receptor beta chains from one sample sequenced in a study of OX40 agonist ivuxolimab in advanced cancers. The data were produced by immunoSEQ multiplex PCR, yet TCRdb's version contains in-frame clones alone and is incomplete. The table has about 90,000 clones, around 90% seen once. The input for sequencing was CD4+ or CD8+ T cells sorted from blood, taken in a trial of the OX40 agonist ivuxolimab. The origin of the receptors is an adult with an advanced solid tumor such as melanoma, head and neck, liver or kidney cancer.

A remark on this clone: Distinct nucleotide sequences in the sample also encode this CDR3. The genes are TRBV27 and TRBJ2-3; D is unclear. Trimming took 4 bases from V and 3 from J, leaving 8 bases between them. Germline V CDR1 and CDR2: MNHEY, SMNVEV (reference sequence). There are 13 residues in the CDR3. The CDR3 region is CASSSPRTDTQYF. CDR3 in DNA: TGTGCCAGCAGTTCGCCCCGTACAGATACGCAGTATTTT.

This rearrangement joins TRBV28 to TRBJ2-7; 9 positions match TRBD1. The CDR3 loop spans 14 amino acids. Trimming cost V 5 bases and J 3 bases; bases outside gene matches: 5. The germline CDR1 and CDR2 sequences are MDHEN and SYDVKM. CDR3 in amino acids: CASSGGQGVYEQYF. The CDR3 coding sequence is TGTGCCAGCAGTGGGGGACAGGGAGTCTACGAGCAGTACTTC. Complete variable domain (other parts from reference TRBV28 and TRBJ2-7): DVKVTQSSRYLVKRTGEKVFLECVQDMDHENMFWYRQDPGLGLRLIYFSYDVKMKEKGDIPEGYSVSREKKERFSLILESASTNQTSMYLCASSGGQGVYEQYFGPGTRLTVT.

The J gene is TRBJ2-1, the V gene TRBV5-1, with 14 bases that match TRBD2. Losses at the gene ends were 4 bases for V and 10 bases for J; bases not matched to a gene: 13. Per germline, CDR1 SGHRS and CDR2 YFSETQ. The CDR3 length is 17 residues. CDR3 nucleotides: TGCGCCAGCAGCCTGAAGGGACTAGCGGGGGCCCGGTGGGAGCAGTTCTTC. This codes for CASSLKGLAGARWEQFF.

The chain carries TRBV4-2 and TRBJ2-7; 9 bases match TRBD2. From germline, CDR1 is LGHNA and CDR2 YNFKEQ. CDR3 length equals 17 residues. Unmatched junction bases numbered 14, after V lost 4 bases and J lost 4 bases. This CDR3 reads CASSRAGGSGSRYEQYF. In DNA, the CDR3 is TGTGCCAGCAGCCGGGCGGGGGGTAGCGGGAGTAGGTACGAGCAGTACTTC.

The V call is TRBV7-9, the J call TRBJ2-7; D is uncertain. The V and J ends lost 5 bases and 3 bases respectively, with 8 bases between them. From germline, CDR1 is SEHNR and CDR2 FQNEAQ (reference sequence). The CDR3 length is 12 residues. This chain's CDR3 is CASSQSNYEQYF. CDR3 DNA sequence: TGTGCCAGCAGCCAATCAAACTACGAGCAGTACTTC.

CDR3 region: CSVVTASNYGYTF. The CDR3 region has the DNA TGCAGCGTTGTGACAGCTTCGAACTATGGCTACACCTTC. This chain joins TRBV29-1 and TRBJ1-2; D might be TRBD1 (5 bases). CDR3 size: 13 residues. The V gene's germline CDR1 is SQVTM and CDR2 ANQGSEA. The V gene lost 4 bases and the J gene lost 2 bases, with 11 bases spanning the gap.

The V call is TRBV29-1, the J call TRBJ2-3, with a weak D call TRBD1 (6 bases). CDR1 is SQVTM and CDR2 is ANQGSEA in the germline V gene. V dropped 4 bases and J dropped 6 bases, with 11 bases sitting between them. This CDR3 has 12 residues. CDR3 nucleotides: TGCAGCGTTGTTGTTCAGGGGGATACGCAGTATTTT. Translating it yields CSVVVQGDTQYF.

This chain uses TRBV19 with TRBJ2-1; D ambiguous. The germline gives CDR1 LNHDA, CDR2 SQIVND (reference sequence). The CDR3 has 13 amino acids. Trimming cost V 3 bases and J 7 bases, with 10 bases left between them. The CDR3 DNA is TGTGCCAGTAGTATTTTACATGGGAATGAGCAGTTCTTC. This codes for CASSILHGNEQFF.

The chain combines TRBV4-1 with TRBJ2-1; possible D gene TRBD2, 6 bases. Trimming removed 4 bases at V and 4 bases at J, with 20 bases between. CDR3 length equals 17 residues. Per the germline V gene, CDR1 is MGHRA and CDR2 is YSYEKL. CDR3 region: CASSLSGEGFRYNEQFF. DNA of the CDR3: TGCGCCAGCAGCCTTAGCGGAGAGGGTTTTCGGTACAATGAGCAGTTCTTC.

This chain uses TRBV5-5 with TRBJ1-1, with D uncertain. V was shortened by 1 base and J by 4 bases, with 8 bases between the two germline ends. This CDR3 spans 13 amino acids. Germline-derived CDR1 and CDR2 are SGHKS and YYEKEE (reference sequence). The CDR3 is CASSLSSGTEAFF. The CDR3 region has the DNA TGTGCCAGCAGCTTGTCCTCAGGCACTGAAGCTTTCTTT.

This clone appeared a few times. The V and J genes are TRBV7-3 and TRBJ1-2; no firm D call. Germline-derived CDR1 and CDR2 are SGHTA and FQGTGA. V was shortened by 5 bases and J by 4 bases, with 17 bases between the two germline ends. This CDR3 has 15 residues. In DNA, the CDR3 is TGTGCCAGCAGCGCGGACTGGGATCCTCCCTATGGCTACACCTTC. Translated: CASSADWDPPYGYTF.

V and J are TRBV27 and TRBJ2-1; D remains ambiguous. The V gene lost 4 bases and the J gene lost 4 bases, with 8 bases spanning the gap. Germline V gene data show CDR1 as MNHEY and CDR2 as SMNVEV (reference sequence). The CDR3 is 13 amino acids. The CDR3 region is CASSSDWYNEQFF. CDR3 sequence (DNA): TGTGCCAGCAGTTCCGACTGGTACAATGAGCAGTTCTTC.

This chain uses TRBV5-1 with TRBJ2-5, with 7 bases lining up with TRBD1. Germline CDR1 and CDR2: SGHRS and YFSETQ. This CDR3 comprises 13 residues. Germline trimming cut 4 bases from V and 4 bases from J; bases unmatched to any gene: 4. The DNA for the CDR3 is TGCGCCAGCAGCACTGGGACAGTAGAGACCCAGTACTTC. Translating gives CASSTGTVETQYF. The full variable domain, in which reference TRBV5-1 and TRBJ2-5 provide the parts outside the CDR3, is KAGVTQTPRYLIKTRGQQVTLSCSPISGHRSVSWYQQTPGQGLQFLFEYFSETQRNKGNFPGRFSGRQFSNSRSEMNVSTLELGDSALYLCASSTGTVETQYFGPGTRLLVL.

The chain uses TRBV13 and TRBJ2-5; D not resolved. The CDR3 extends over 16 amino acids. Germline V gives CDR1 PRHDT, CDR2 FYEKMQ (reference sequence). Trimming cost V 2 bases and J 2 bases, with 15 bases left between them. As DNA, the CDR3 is TGTGCCAGCAGCTTATCCCCGGACGGTAATCAAGAGACCCAGTACTTC. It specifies CASSLSPDGNQETQYF.

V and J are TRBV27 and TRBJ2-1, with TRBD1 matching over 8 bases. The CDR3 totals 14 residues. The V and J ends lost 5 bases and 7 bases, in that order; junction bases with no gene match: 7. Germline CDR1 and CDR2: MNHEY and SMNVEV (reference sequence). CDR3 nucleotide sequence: TGTGCCAGCAGTCACCAGACAGGGGAAAATGAGCAGTTCTTC. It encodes CASSHQTGENEQFF.

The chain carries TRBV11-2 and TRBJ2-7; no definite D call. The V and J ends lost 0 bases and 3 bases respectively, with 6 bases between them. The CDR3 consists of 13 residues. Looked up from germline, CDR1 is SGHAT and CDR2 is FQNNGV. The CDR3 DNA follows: TGTGCCAGCAGCTTAGAATGGGGCTACGAGCAGTACTTC. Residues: CASSLEWGYEQYF.

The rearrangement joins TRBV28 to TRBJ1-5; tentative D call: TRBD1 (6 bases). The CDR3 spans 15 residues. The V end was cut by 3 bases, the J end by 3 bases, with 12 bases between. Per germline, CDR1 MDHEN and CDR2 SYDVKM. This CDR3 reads CASSFGGAPNQPQHF. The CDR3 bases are TGTGCCAGCAGTTTTGGGGGGGCCCCCAATCAGCCCCAGCATTTT. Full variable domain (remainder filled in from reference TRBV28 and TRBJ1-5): DVKVTQSSRYLVKRTGEKVFLECVQDMDHENMFWYRQDPGLGLRLIYFSYDVKMKEKGDIPEGYSVSREKKERFSLILESASTNQTSMYLCASSFGGAPNQPQHFGDGTRLSIL.

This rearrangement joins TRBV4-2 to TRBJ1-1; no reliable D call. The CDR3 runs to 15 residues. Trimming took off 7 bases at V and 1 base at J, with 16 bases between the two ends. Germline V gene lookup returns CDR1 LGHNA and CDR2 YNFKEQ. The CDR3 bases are TGTGCCAGCACATACGTAGGATTGGCGAACACTGAAGCTTTCTTT. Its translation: CASTYVGLANTEAFF.

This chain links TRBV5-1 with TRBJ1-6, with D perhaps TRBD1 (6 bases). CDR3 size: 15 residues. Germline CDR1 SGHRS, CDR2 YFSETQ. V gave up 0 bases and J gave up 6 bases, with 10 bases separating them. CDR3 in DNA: TGCGCCAGCAGCTTGGGTGGACAGAGTAATTCACCCCTCCACTTT. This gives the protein CASSLGGQSNSPLHF.

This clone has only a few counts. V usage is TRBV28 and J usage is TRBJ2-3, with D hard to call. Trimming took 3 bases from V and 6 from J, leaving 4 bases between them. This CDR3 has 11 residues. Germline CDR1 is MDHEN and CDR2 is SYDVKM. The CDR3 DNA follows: TGTGCCAGCAGTTTTTTTGATACGCAGTATTTT. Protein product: CASSFFDTQYF.

The CDR3 DNA reads as TGCGCCAGCAGTGAGTCAGGGCTGGAGACCCAGTACTTC. Translated: CASSESGLETQYF. The V and J genes are TRBV10-1 and TRBJ2-5; D uncertain. The germline gives CDR1 WNHNN, CDR2 SYGVQD (reference sequence). The CDR3 runs 13 residues. Trimming removed 0 bases at V and 5 bases at J, with 7 bases between.

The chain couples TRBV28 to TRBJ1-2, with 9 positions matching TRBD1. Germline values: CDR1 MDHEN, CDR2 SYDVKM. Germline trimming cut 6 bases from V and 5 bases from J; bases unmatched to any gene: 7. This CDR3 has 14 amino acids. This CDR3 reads CASSLGTGFYGYTF. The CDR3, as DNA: TGTGCCAGCAGCCTGGGGACAGGGTTTTATGGCTACACCTTC.

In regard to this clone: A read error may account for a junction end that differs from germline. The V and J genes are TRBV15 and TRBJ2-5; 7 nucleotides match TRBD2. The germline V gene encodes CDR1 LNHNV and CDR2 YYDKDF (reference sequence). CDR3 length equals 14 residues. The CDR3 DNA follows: TGTGCCACCAGGGCGGGAGTAATACAAGAGAGCCAGTACTTC. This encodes CATRAGVIQESQYF.

DNA for the CDR3: TGCGCCAGCAGCAAAACAGGGAACACTGAAGCTTTCTTT. Its translation is CASSKTGNTEAFF. The V gene is TRBV4-1, the J gene TRBJ1-1; maybe TRBD1 (5 bases). The CDR3 has 13 amino acids. The germline V and J ends were trimmed by 5 bases and 1 base, with 8 bases remaining between them. CDR1 MGHRA and CDR2 YSYEKL come from the germline V gene.

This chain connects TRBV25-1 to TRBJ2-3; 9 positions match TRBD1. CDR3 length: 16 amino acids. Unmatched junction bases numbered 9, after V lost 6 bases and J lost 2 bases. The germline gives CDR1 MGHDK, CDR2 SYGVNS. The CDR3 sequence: CASSAFGQGPTDTQYF. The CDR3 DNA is TGTGCCAGCAGCGCGTTCGGACAGGGGCCCACAGATACGCAGTATTTT.

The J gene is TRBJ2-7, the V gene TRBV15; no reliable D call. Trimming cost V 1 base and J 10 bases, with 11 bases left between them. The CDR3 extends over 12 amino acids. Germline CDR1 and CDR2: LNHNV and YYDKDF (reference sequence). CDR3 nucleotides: TGTGCCACCAGCAGAGGGGTCGGGCACCAGTACTTC. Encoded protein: CATSRGVGHQYF.